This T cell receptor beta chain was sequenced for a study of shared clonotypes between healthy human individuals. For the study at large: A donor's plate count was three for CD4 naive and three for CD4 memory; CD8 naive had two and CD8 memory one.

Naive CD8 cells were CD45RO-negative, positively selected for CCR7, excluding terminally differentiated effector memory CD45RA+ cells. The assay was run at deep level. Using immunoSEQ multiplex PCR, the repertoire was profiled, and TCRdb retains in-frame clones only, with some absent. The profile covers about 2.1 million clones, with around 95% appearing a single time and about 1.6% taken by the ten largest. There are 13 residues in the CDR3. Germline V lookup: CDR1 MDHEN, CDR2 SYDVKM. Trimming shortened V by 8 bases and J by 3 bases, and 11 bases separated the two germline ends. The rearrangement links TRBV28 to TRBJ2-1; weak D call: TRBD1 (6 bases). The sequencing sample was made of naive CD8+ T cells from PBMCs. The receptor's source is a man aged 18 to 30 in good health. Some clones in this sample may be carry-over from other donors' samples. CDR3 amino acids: CASYRDNYNEQFF. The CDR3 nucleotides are TGTGCCAGCTACAGGGACAACTACAATGAGCAGTTCTTC.